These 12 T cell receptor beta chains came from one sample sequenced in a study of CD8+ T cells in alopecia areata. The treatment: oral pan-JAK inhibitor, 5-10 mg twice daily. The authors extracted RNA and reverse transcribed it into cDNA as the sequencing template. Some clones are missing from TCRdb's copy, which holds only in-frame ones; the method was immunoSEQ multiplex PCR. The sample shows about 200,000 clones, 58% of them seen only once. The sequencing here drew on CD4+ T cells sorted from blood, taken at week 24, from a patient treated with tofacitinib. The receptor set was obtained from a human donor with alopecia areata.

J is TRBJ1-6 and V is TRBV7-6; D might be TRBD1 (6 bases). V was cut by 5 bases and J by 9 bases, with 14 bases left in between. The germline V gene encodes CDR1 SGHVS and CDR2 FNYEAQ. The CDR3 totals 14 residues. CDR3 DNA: TGTGCCAGCAGCAGGGACATCTTACGTTCACCCCTCCACTTT. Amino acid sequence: CASSRDILRSPLHF.

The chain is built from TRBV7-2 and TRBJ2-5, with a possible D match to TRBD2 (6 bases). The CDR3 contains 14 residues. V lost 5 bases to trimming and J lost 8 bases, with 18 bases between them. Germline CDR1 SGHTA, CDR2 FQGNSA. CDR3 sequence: CASSTPGTATTQYF. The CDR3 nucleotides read TGTGCCAGCAGCACACCCGGGACTGCAACAACCCAGTACTTC.

CDR3 in DNA: TGTGCCAGCAGCTTGGACCAGGACAGGGCCGCACCCCTCCACTTT. Its translation is CASSLDQDRAAPLHF. The chain combines TRBV5-4 with TRBJ1-6, with 8 bases aligning to TRBD1. The CDR3 length is 15 residues. Germline V gene lookup returns CDR1 SGHNT and CDR2 YYREEE (reference sequence). V gave up 0 bases and J gave up 11 bases; unmatched junction bases: 7.

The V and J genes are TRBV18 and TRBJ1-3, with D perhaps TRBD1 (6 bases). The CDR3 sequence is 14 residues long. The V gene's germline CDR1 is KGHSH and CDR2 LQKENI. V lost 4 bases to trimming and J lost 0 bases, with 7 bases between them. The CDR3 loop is CASSRDTSGNTIYF. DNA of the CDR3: TGTGCCAGCTCACGGGACACCTCTGGAAACACCATATATTTT.

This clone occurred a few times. CDR3 in amino acids: CASSSGVNRESYTF. The CDR3 DNA follows: TGTGCCAGCAGCTCCGGGGTCAACAGGGAGAGCTACACCTTC. The chain couples TRBV7-2 to TRBJ1-2, with a weak D call TRBD1 (6 bases). This CDR3 region has 14 residues. Germline assignment: CDR1 SGHTA and CDR2 FQGNSA. V shed 4 bases and J shed 9 bases, with 18 bases lying between them.

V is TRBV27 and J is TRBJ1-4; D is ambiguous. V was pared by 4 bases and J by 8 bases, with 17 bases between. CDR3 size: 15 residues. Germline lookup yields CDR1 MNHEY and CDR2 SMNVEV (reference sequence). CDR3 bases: TGTGCCAGCAGTTCAACCGGGGTTTGGAAGGAAAAACTGTTTTTT. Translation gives CASSSTGVWKEKLFF. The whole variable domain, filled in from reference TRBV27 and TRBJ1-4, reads EAQVTQNPRYLITVTGKKLTVTCSQNMNHEYMSWYRQDPGLGLRQIYYSMNVEVTDKGDVPEGYKVSRKEKRNFPLILESPSPNQTSLYFCASSSTGVWKEKLFFGSGTQLSVL.

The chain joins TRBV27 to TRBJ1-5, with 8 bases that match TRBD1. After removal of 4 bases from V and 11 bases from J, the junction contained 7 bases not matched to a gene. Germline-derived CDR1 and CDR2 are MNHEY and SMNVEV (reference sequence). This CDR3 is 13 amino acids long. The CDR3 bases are TGTGCCAGCAGTTCCCACTCGACAGGGGCCCAGCATTTT. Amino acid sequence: CASSSHSTGAQHF.

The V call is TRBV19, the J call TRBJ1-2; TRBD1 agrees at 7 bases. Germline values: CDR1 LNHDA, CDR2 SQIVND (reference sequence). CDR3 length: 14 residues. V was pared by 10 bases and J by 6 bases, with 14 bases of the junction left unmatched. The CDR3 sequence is CATTGRGSTDGYTF. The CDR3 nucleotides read TGTGCCACTACGGGCAGGGGGAGTACAGATGGCTACACCTTC.

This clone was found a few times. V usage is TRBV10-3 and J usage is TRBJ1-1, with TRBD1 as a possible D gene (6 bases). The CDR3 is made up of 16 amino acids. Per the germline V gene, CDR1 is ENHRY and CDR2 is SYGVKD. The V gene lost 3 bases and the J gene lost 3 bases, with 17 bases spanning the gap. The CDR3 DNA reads TGTGCCATCAGTGAACTACAGGGTTTGCGGGACACTGAAGCTTTCTTT. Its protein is CAISELQGLRDTEAFF.

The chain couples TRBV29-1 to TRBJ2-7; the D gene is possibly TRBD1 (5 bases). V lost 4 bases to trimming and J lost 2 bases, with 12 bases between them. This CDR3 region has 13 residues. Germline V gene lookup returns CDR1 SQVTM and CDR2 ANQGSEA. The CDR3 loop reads CSVAQGLAYEQYF. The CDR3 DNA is TGCAGCGTTGCGCAGGGATTAGCCTACGAGCAGTACTTC.

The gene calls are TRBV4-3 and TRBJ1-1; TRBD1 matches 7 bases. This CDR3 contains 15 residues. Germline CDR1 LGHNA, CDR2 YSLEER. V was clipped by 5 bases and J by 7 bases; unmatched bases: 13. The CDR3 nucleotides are TGCGCCAGCAGCGCCTCGACAGGGAGGGGCGGTGAAGCTTTCTTT. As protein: CASSASTGRGGEAFF.

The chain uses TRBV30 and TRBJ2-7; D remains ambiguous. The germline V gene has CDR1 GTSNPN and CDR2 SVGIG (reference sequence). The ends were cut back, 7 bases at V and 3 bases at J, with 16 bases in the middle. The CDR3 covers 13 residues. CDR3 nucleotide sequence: TGTGCCTACGCACCTAGGGTTTTCTACGAGCAGTACTTC. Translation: CAYAPRVFYEQYF.